The T cell receptor (beta chain) under discussion was sequenced for a study of cytomegalovirus exposure and HLA in healthy donors. Study in general: The 130 or so validation repertoires, a later analysis reported, used the same platform as the 666 first-cohort repertoires. Study-wide results and limits: The study listed 150 to 200 cytomegalovirus-associated TCR beta chains. The authors confirmed in vitro that a few CMV-associated chains were specific for CMV antigens. Most TCR sequences showed up rarely, but some public TCRs showed up in many donors.

In germline, CDR1 is SGHNT, CDR2 YYREEE (reference sequence). Trimming removed 4 bases from V and 3 bases from J, with 13 bases in between. The CDR3 covers 15 residues. On this clone: Its antigen is still unknown.

Using immunoSEQ multiplex PCR, the repertoire was profiled, and TCRdb retains in-frame clones only, with some absent. The sample yields roughly 73,000 clones, approximately 95% seen once. The chain uses TRBV5-4 and TRBJ1-4; weak D call: TRBD1 (5 bases). Sequencing used PBMCs. This clonotype was sampled from a man between 18 and 35 years old in good health and CMV-seropositive. The CDR3 is CASSVDSGPNEKLFF. CDR3 in DNA: TGTGCCAGCAGCGTCGACAGTGGACCTAATGAAAAACTGTTTTTT. Looking up the rest from reference TRBV5-4 and TRBJ1-4 gives the full variable domain: ETGVTQSPTHLIKTRGQQVTLRCSSQSGHNTVSWYQQALGQGPQFIFQYYREEENGRGNFPPRFSGLQFPNYSSELNVNALELDDSALYLCASSVDSGPNEKLFFGSGTQLSVL.